This TCR beta chain comes out of a study of technical replicates of blood from a few donors. Using immunoSEQ multiplex PCR, the repertoire was profiled, and TCRdb retains in-frame clones only, with some absent. The sample holds about 12,000 clones, roughly nine tenths seen once. The CDR3 is 14 residues long. CDR1 and CDR2 from the germline V gene are ENHRY and SYGVKD. Trimming cost V 4 bases and J 4 bases, with 13 bases left between them. The clonotype was recovered from a human donor in good health. Material: PBMCs. This sequence joins TRBV10-3 and TRBJ1-1; tentatively, D is TRBD1 (6 bases). The CDR3 is CAISVNRDATEAFF. DNA for the CDR3: TGTGCCATCAGTGTTAACAGGGACGCCACTGAAGCTTTCTTT.